The 26 T cell receptor beta chains given below trace back to one sample, sequenced in a study of blood T cell repertoires in COVID-19. Sequenced by immunoSEQ multiplex PCR; TCRdb stores in-frame clones only, minus some. The table lists under 400,000 clones, around nine tenths of them singletons. The sequencing input was peripheral blood. The source of these receptors is a woman between 55 and 75 years old with COVID-19, enrolled during active disease.

The chain links TRBV12-3 or TRBV12-4 to TRBJ2-3; 10 nucleotides match TRBD2. Germline trimming cut 6 bases from V and 8 bases from J; bases unmatched to any gene: 5. This CDR3 is 13 amino acids long. DNA of the CDR3: TGTGCCAGCAGGAGACTAGCGGGCCTTACGCAGTATTTT. It codes for CASRRLAGLTQYF.

V usage is TRBV19 and J usage is TRBJ2-1, with 8 positions matching TRBD1. The V gene end was trimmed by 3 bases and the J gene end by 2 bases; junction bases not matched to a gene: 3. Germline-derived CDR1 and CDR2 are LNHDA and SQIVND (reference sequence). The CDR3 is made up of 15 amino acids. The DNA for the CDR3 is TGTGCCAGTAGTATCCAGGACAGGGCCTACAATGAGCAGTTCTTC. Amino acids: CASSIQDRAYNEQFF.

The rearrangement links TRBV7-2 to TRBJ1-2; 9 bases match TRBD1. This CDR3 is 14 amino acids long. V dropped 5 bases and J dropped 8; count of bases not matched to a gene: 9. Germline V gene lookup returns CDR1 SGHTA and CDR2 FQGNSA. The CDR3 DNA follows: TGTGCCAGCAGCGCACAACAGGGGGCCCAAGGCTACACCTTC. As protein: CASSAQQGAQGYTF.

This clone was recorded once. The V and J genes are TRBV11-3 and TRBJ2-1, with TRBD2 as a possible D gene (6 bases). The V end was cut by 1 base, the J end by 8 bases, with 15 bases between. The CDR3 has 15 amino acids. The V gene's germline CDR1 is SGHNT and CDR2 YENEEA. The CDR3 DNA sequence: TGTGCCAGCAGCTTAGGGACTACACGACGCCATGAGCAGTTCTTC. Translated: CASSLGTTRRHEQFF.

V gene TRBV5-1 combines with J gene TRBJ1-2; a weak D match, TRBD1 (6 bases). CDR1 SGHRS and CDR2 YFSETQ come from the germline V gene. CDR3 length: 14 residues. The V end was cut by 3 bases, the J end by 4 bases, with 13 bases between. CDR3 nucleotides: TGCGCCAGCAGCTGGGGGGGACACTCCTATGGCTACACCTTC. Its protein is CASSWGGHSYGYTF.

The chain is built from TRBV6-6 and TRBJ2-3; TRBD1 matches at 10 bases. This CDR3 spans 14 amino acids. Germline values: CDR1 MNHNY, CDR2 SVGAGI (reference sequence). The V and J ends lost 4 bases and 5 bases, in that order; junction bases with no gene match: 3. The CDR3 protein is CASSLDRGLDTQYF. The DNA for the CDR3 is TGTGCCAGCAGTTTGGACAGGGGGTTAGATACGCAGTATTTT.

This clone was counted once. This rearrangement joins TRBV18 to TRBJ2-5; D is uncertain. Germline-derived CDR1 and CDR2 are KGHSH and LQKENI. Trimming removed 2 bases at V and 2 bases at J, with 9 bases between. The CDR3 is 14 residues long. CDR3 sequence: CASSPSQTQETQYF. In DNA form, the CDR3 reads TGTGCCAGCTCACCAAGCCAGACACAAGAGACCCAGTACTTC.

The rearrangement joins TRBV4-1 to TRBJ2-2, with 7 bases fitting TRBD1. This CDR3 region has 16 residues. The germline V gene encodes CDR1 MGHRA and CDR2 YSYEKL. V trimming: 2 bases; J trimming: 1 base; junction bases outside the gene matches: 4. CDR3 sequence reads: CASSQSWTGNTGELFF. Written as DNA, the CDR3 is TGCGCCAGCAGCCAATCCTGGACAGGGAACACCGGGGAGCTGTTTTTT.

The chain couples TRBV21-1 to TRBJ2-5; TRBD1, as called in the table, went unchecked against the DNA. TRBV21-1 is marked as a pseudogene. The CDR3 runs to 18 residues. The CDR3 DNA is TGTGCCAGCAGCCAGGTCACCCTGGGACAGGGAAACGAAGAGACCCAGTACTTC. Protein: CASSQVTLGQGNEETQYF.

This rearrangement joins TRBV5-1 to TRBJ1-1, with no clear D. The germline V gene encodes CDR1 SGHRS and CDR2 YFSETQ. Deletions cut 9 bases from V and 2 bases from J, with 14 bases between. The CDR3 runs to 13 residues. In DNA, the CDR3 is TGCGCCACCTCTCCGACAAGCAACACTGAAGCTTTCTTT. It yields the protein CATSPTSNTEAFF.

The genes are TRBV18 and TRBJ1-1, with 8 bases identical to TRBD1. Germline CDR1 KGHSH, CDR2 LQKENI. The V segment lost 6 bases and the J segment 1 base; nucleotides outside the gene matches: 4. The CDR3 runs to 14 residues. The CDR3 region is CASSLGTGNTEAFF. The CDR3 coding sequence is TGTGCCAGCTCCCTCGGGACAGGGAACACTGAAGCTTTCTTT. Using reference TRBV18 and TRBJ1-1 for the parts outside the CDR3, the full variable domain is NAGVMQNPRHLVRRRGQEARLRCSPMKGHSHVYWYRQLPEEGLKFMVYLQKENIIDESGMPKERFSAEFPKEGPSILRIQQVVRGDSAAYFCASSLGTGNTEAFFGQGTRLTVV.

The V gene is TRBV11-3, the J gene TRBJ2-7; D unresolved. Trimming pared 0 bases from V and 2 bases from J, leaving 14 bases between. The CDR3 extends over 16 amino acids. Per the germline V gene, CDR1 is SGHNT and CDR2 is YENEEA. CDR3 sequence (DNA): TGTGCCAGCAGCTTAGATAGAGTTCACAGACCCTACGAGCAGTACTTC. The encoded protein is CASSLDRVHRPYEQYF.

V and J are TRBV5-5 and TRBJ1-1; the D is unclear. Trimming took off 9 bases at V and 0 bases at J, with 12 bases between the two ends. Per the germline V gene, CDR1 is SGHKS and CDR2 is YYEKEE (reference sequence). There are 13 residues in the CDR3. The CDR3 bases are TGTGCCACTTCGACATTTATGAACACTGAAGCTTTCTTT. Its protein product is CATSTFMNTEAFF.

This chain connects TRBV7-8 to TRBJ2-1; 10 bases are shared with TRBD1. The V gene's germline CDR1 is SGHVS and CDR2 FQNEAQ. Trimming cost V 2 bases and J 5 bases; bases outside gene matches: 3. This CDR3 contains 15 residues. CDR3 coding DNA: TGTGCCAGCAGCTTACGGACAGGGGGGAACAATGAGCAGTTCTTC. Its translation is CASSLRTGGNNEQFF.

V and J are TRBV19 and TRBJ2-5, with TRBD2 matching over 13 bases. J lost 2 bases, V lost 5 bases, and 5 bases had no gene match. The germline CDR1 and CDR2 sequences are LNHDA and SQIVND (reference sequence). The CDR3 is made up of 16 amino acids. CDR3 bases: TGTGCCAGTAGTGTGACTAGCGGGGGGTCACAAGAGACCCAGTACTTC. It encodes CASSVTSGGSQETQYF.

The chain is built from TRBV7-8 and TRBJ1-2, with TRBD1 matching over 9 bases. CDR1 is SGHVS and CDR2 is FQNEAQ in the germline V gene. This CDR3 is 14 amino acids long. V lost 5 bases, J lost 3 bases, and 4 bases stayed unmatched. The CDR3 DNA follows: TGTGCCAGCAGCCCCAGGACAGGGGACTATGGCTACACCTTC. It specifies CASSPRTGDYGYTF. Drawing the rest from reference TRBV7-8 and TRBJ1-2, the complete variable domain is GAGVSQSPRYKVAKRGQDVALRCDPISGHVSLFWYQQALGQGPEFLTYFQNEAQLDKSGLPSDRFFAERPEGSVSTLKIQRTQQEDSAVYLCASSPRTGDYGYTFGSGTRLTVV.

The gene calls are TRBV13 and TRBJ1-3; 8 bases are shared with TRBD1. J was trimmed by 2 bases and V by 8 bases; bases with no gene match: 17. The CDR3 loop spans 18 amino acids. From germline, CDR1 is PRHDT and CDR2 FYEKMQ (reference sequence). CDR3 nucleotide sequence: TGTGCCAGCTCTCTAGGCAGGGGGCTAGGTTTTGCTGGAAACACCATATATTTT. It encodes CASSLGRGLGFAGNTIYF.

The chain is built from TRBV27 and TRBJ1-2, with a possible D match to TRBD1 (6 bases). The CDR3 has 18 amino acids. Germline assignment: CDR1 MNHEY and CDR2 SMNVEV (reference sequence). The V end lost 5 bases, the J end lost 4 bases, and 26 bases lay between the germline ends. The CDR3: CASSVPNGGQRLGYGYTF. DNA of the CDR3: TGTGCCAGCAGTGTCCCAAACGGAGGACAGCGTCTGGGCTATGGCTACACCTTC.

The rearrangement joins TRBV4-1 to TRBJ2-3; TRBD2 agrees at 10 bases. Germline V CDR1 and CDR2: MGHRA, YSYEKL. Trimming cost V 5 bases and J 2 bases; bases outside gene matches: 1. This CDR3 region has 14 residues. CDR3 in amino acids: CASSTSGATDTQYF. The CDR3 nucleotides are TGCGCCAGCAGCACTAGCGGGGCCACAGATACGCAGTATTTT.

The V and J genes are TRBV14 and TRBJ2-1, with TRBD1 matching over 8 bases. Germline V gives CDR1 SGHDN, CDR2 FVKESK. With V trimmed by 1 base and J by 2 bases, 7 bases remained unmatched. The length of the CDR3 is 17 residues. The CDR3 coding sequence is TGTGCCAGCAGCCAAGCCCTCCCGGGACAGGCCTACAATGAGCAGTTCTTC. This translates into CASSQALPGQAYNEQFF.

This rearrangement joins TRBV7-9 to TRBJ1-1; no clear D. In germline, CDR1 is SEHNR, CDR2 FQNEAQ (reference sequence). V was clipped by 1 base and J by 6 bases, with 21 bases between them. The CDR3 totals 17 residues. DNA for the CDR3: TGTGCCAGCAGCTTAGAGAGAGGTGGTCGATTCATGGCTGAAGCTTTCTTT. It is translated as CASSLERGGRFMAEAFF.

The chain has TRBV9 and TRBJ2-2; D is uncertain. V was pared by 4 bases and J by 5 bases, with 18 bases between. This CDR3 has 16 amino acids. CDR1 and CDR2 (germline): SGDLS, YYNGEE. The CDR3 protein is CASSPRSHLGTGELFF. The CDR3, as DNA: TGTGCCAGCAGCCCCCGGAGTCACTTAGGAACCGGGGAGCTGTTTTTT.

V and J are TRBV2 and TRBJ1-5; D unresolved. Germline loops: CDR1 SNHLY, CDR2 FYNNEI. The CDR3 totals 13 residues. V was pared by 4 bases and J by 4 bases, with 8 bases between. CDR3 sequence: CASSAQLNQPQHF. CDR3 sequence (DNA): TGTGCCAGCAGTGCACAGTTAAATCAGCCCCAGCATTTT.

V usage is TRBV2 and J usage is TRBJ1-2, with D perhaps TRBD1 (6 bases). Trimming took off 5 bases at V and 3 bases at J, with 19 bases between the two ends. CDR3 length: 16 residues. Germline V CDR1 and CDR2: SNHLY, FYNNEI. CDR3 protein: CASSLGGAQSHYGYTF. The CDR3 DNA is TGTGCCAGCAGTCTGGGGGGGGCCCAATCCCACTATGGCTACACCTTC.

J is TRBJ2-7 and V is TRBV21-1; the D call in the table, TRBD1, was not verified against the DNA. TRBV21-1 is reported as a pseudogene. This CDR3 spans 17 amino acids. For the CDR3, the DNA is TGTGCCAGCAGCAAAGGAAGCCCGCCAGGGGGGAGCTACGAGCAGTACTTC. Its translation is CASSKGSPPGGSYEQYF.

The gene calls are TRBV9 and TRBJ1-1; 8 nucleotides align to TRBD1. This CDR3 is 15 amino acids long. The germline V gene has CDR1 SGDLS and CDR2 YYNGEE. J gave up 1 base and V 0 bases, and 2 bases lay outside the gene matches. CDR3 sequence: CASSVVDRENTEAFF. The CDR3, as DNA: TGTGCCAGCAGCGTAGTGGACAGGGAGAACACTGAAGCTTTCTTT. The full variable domain, completed using reference TRBV9 and TRBJ1-1, is DSGVTQTPKHLITATGQRVTLRCSPRSGDLSVYWYQQSLDQGLQFLIQYYNGEERAKGNILERFSAQQFPDLHSELNLSSLELGDSALYFCASSVVDRENTEAFFGQGTRLTVV.